The T cell receptor beta chain under discussion was sequenced for a study of blood T cell repertoires in COVID-19. Background on the study: The United States, Italy and Spain provided the acute and convalescent COVID-19 samples. T cells, B-cell-depleted T cells, or PBMCs provided the cDNA or gDNA that served as material.

There are 14 residues in the CDR3. Trimming took off 4 bases at V and 5 bases at J, with 13 bases between the two ends. CDR1 and CDR2 from the germline V gene are MGHRA and YSYEKL. Recovered participants had two consecutive negative NP/OP PCR tests, healthcare professional clearance, or symptom resolution. Authors' processing steps: Researchers report that nucleated cell counts were estimated from reference gene primer amplification. Libraries were prepared by immunoSEQ multiplex PCR; TCRdb keeps only in-frame clonotypes and omits some of them. V, J and clone size reflect that table, while D and trimming were determined from the DNA. The top ten hold under 11% of the sample, which has about 300,000 clones, 85% to 90% seen once.

The chain employs TRBV4-1 and TRBJ2-3, with D tentatively TRBD2 (5 bases). The specimen sequenced was PBMCs or T cells enriched from blood (not recorded which). The clonotype was recovered from a young woman who had recovered from COVID-19. As DNA, the CDR3 is TGCGCCAGCAGCCTTATTCTCAGCGGAGATACGCAGTATTTT. This codes for CASSLILSGDTQYF.